This TCR beta chain was captured in a study of post-analysis software for immune sequencing data. Whole-study findings and limits: There was significantly lower normalized Chao1 diversity in multiple sclerosis patients than in controls. Five or six TRBV segments, TRBV5-6, TRBV5-1 and TRBV20-1 among them, were found more frequent in patients than controls.

Included in the TCR beta cDNA libraries were unique molecular identifiers. It was from roughly 1.1 to 9.2 million T cells that 450,000 to 550,000 cDNA molecules came. TCRdb re-derived calls from the PCR reads in MiXCR, one entry per CDR3 protein. The sample has 750,000 to 950,000 distinct CDR3 sequences; roughly half are singletons. Comments on this clonotype: Its antigen is as yet unknown.

The CDR3 runs 15 residues. Sequenced material: blood. The chain has TRBV21-1 and TRBJ2-7; TRBD1 is the table's D call and was not checked against the DNA. TRBV21-1 represents a pseudogene. The TCR originated in a girl aged 5-17 years with multiple sclerosis. CDR3 bases: TGTGCCAGCAGCATCCGGACAGGGGGCTGCCACGAGCAGTACTTC. Amino acids: CASSIRTGGCHEQYF.